Below, 17 T cell receptor beta chains from the same sample are listed, as sequenced in a study of T cells after yellow fever vaccination. TCRdb redid the calling of the 5' RACE reads with MiXCR, one entry per CDR3 protein. The sample records some 560,000 distinct CDR3 sequences, about a sixth being singletons. Sequencing used PBMCs, obtained 4 to 6 days after the first yellow fever vaccination. The receptors come from a man aged 18 to 29 who received the YFV17D yellow fever vaccine.

In its sample, this clonotype was seen a few times. The rearrangement uses TRBV7-2 and TRBJ1-2; D remains unclear. V gave up 5 bases and J gave up 4 bases, with 17 bases separating them. Germline V gene sequence: CDR1 SGHTA, CDR2 FQGNSA. This CDR3 comprises 15 residues. CDR3 coding DNA: TGTGCCAGCAGCATAACCCGGAACGGTGTCTATGGCTACACCTTC. Its translation: CASSITRNGVYGYTF.

In its sample, this clonotype was seen a few times. The rearrangement uses TRBV10-1 and TRBJ2-3; D might be TRBD1 or TRBD2, each matching 5 bases. The germline CDR1 and CDR2 sequences are WNHNN and SYGVQD (reference sequence). This CDR3 region has 16 residues. V was clipped by 0 bases and J by 4 bases, with 14 bases between them. CDR3 nucleotide sequence: TGCGCCAGCAGTGAGTCGACGGGGCAGGGCCCAGATACGCAGTATTTT. This translates into CASSESTGQGPDTQYF.

This clonotype was seen many times. This chain joins TRBV9 and TRBJ2-7; 8 nucleotides line up with TRBD1. Trimming took 0 bases from V and 0 from J; bases not matched to a gene: 5. CDR3 length: 16 amino acids. Germline CDR1 reads SGDLS; CDR2 reads YYNGEE. As DNA, the CDR3 is TGTGCCAGCAGCGTAGGGTCAGGGGGCCCCTCCTACGAGCAGTACTTC. This codes for CASSVGSGGPSYEQYF.

This clonotype showed up just a few times. The genes are TRBV12-3 or TRBV12-4 and TRBJ1-5; D not resolved. The CDR3 has 13 amino acids. V was clipped by 0 bases and J by 11 bases, with 11 bases between them. Written as DNA, the CDR3 is TGTGCCAGCAGTTTAGCCCTCCTACGAACCCAGCATTTT. It codes for CASSLALLRTQHF.

This clonotype was detected ten times or more. This chain uses TRBV4-1 with TRBJ1-2; D unclear. Germline CDR1 and CDR2: MGHRA and YSYEKL. CDR3 length: 13 residues. V was shortened by 0 bases and J by 5 bases, with 7 bases between the two germline ends. CDR3 coding DNA: TGCGCCAGCAGCCAAGAATCCGGGTATGGCTACACCTTC. Translated, it gives CASSQESGYGYTF.

In its sample, this clonotype was seen many times. The rearrangement joins TRBV5-4 to TRBJ2-2; TRBD1 agrees at 9 bases. Germline CDR1 reads SGHNT; CDR2 reads YYREEE (reference sequence). V dropped 2 bases and J dropped 3; count of bases not matched to a gene: 5. The CDR3 consists of 16 residues. In nucleotides, the CDR3 is TGTGCCAGCAGCTTTGGCGGGACAGGGTACACCGGGGAGCTGTTTTTT. Translated, it gives CASSFGGTGYTGELFF.

This clonotype has more than one count but fewer than ten. The CDR3 DNA is TGTGCCAGCAGCTTGGTTCCGGGACTTAACTATGGCTACACCTTC. Encoded protein: CASSLVPGLNYGYTF. This chain uses TRBV5-8 with TRBJ1-2; perhaps TRBD1 as D (5 bases). This CDR3 spans 15 amino acids. Germline V gives CDR1 SGHTS, CDR2 YDEGEE. The V and J ends lost 0 bases and 1 base respectively, with 10 bases between them.

This clonotype appeared a few times. The J gene is TRBJ1-2, the V gene TRBV7-2, with D possibly TRBD1 on 5 matching bases. In germline, CDR1 is SGHTA, CDR2 FQGNSA. The CDR3 extends over 12 amino acids. Trimming cost V 4 bases and J 8 bases, with 11 bases left between them. The CDR3 here is CASSSQEGGYTF. CDR3 sequence (DNA): TGTGCCAGCAGCTCACAGGAGGGGGGCTACACCTTC.

In its sample, this clonotype was seen many times. This rearrangement joins TRBV5-1 to TRBJ2-1; 13 nucleotides line up with TRBD2. In germline, CDR1 is SGHRS, CDR2 YFSETQ. V shed 3 bases, J shed 7 bases, and the junction held 10 bases outside the gene matches. CDR3 size: 17 residues. The CDR3 loop is CASSWPPGLAGLNEQFF. The CDR3 DNA reads TGCGCCAGCAGCTGGCCGCCGGGACTAGCGGGGTTAAATGAGCAGTTCTTC.

The V gene is TRBV5-1, the J gene TRBJ1-6; tentative D call: TRBD1 (6 bases). V was trimmed by 2 bases and J by 9 bases, leaving 12 bases between them. Germline V gives CDR1 SGHRS, CDR2 YFSETQ. The CDR3 is 14 amino acids. CDR3 region: CASSLGGWSSPLHF. The CDR3 DNA sequence: TGCGCCAGCAGCTTAGGGGGGTGGAGTTCACCCCTCCACTTT.

Ten or more counts support this clonotype. J is TRBJ2-1 and V is TRBV27; 13 bases are shared with TRBD2. Germline V gene lookup returns CDR1 MNHEY and CDR2 SMNVEV (reference sequence). V lost 5 bases and J lost 2; bases outside the gene matches: 9. The CDR3 is 18 residues long. The CDR3 nucleotides are TGTGCCAGCAGTGCTGGGACTAGCGGGGAGACACCCTACAATGAGCAGTTCTTC. Its protein is CASSAGTSGETPYNEQFF.

The chain combines TRBV5-1 with TRBJ2-3; 10 bases are shared with TRBD2. Germline V gene lookup returns CDR1 SGHRS and CDR2 YFSETQ. The CDR3 length is 19 residues. The V and J ends lost 1 base and 4 bases, in that order; junction bases with no gene match: 15. The CDR3, as DNA: TGCGCCAGCAGCTTGTCCTCGAGCGGGGGGGCCGGGAGAGCAGATACGCAGTATTTT. This gives the protein CASSLSSSGGAGRADTQYF.

There are a few counts of this clonotype. The chain uses TRBV21-1 and TRBJ1-1; the table's D call TRBD1 went unverified against the DNA. TRBV21-1 is flagged as a pseudogene. There are 12 residues in the CDR3. The chain's CDR3 is CASSKSTGEAFF. DNA for the CDR3: TGTGCCAGCAGCAAATCGACAGGGGAAGCTTTCTTT.

CDR3 DNA: TGTGCCAGCTCACCGACCGGGACAGTCGCTGTTGAAGCTTTCTTT. Its protein is CASSPTGTVAVEAFF. The chain uses TRBV18 and TRBJ1-1, with TRBD1 identical over 7 bases. CDR1 is KGHSH and CDR2 is LQKENI in the germline V gene. The V segment lost 3 bases and the J segment 7 bases; nucleotides outside the gene matches: 11. This CDR3 has 15 amino acids.

This chain uses TRBV14 with TRBJ2-3; weak D call: TRBD2 (6 bases). Trimming removed 0 bases at V and 1 base at J, with 11 bases between. Germline V gene data show CDR1 as SGHDN and CDR2 as FVKESK. The CDR3 contains 16 residues. The CDR3 coding sequence is TGTGCCAGCAGCCAAGATCTAGGAGGGCGCACAGATACGCAGTATTTT. Its translation is CASSQDLGGRTDTQYF.

Note on this clonotype: Here the CDR3 omits its conserved ending phenylalanine or tryptophan, so a read error is the likely source. The rearrangement links TRBV5-1 to TRBJ2-3, with 7 bases lining up with TRBD2. This CDR3 has 16 residues. The V gene end was trimmed by 4 bases and the J gene end by 6 bases; junction bases not matched to a gene: 14. From germline, CDR1 is SGHRS and CDR2 YFSETQ. CDR3 nucleotide sequence: TGCGCCAGCAGCGTTACTGGGCCCGGGAGGTTCGATACGCAGTATTCT. Protein sequence: CASSVTGPGRFDTQYS.

This clonotype was seen more than once but under ten times. The chain combines TRBV10-3 with TRBJ2-7; maybe TRBD2 (5 bases). The CDR3 consists of 17 residues. The V and J ends lost 0 bases and 6 bases respectively, with 21 bases between them. The germline CDR1 and CDR2 sequences are ENHRY and SYGVKD. The chain's CDR3 is CAISESVERASAGEQYF. In DNA form, the CDR3 reads TGTGCCATCAGTGAGTCCGTCGAAAGGGCATCGGCGGGCGAGCAGTACTTC.